The next 17 T cell receptor beta chains were all read from a single sample in a study of Graves' ophthalmopathy and Graves' hyperthyroidism. Beta-chain TCR CDR3 regions were amplified from RNA transcripts. Second-round multiplex PCR came after a first-round RT-PCR that employed HTBI primers. MiXCR was run by TCRdb on the multiplex PCR reads, yielding one entry per CDR3 protein. This sample has about 210,000 distinct CDR3 sequences, with 25% to 30% found just once. The specimen sequenced was peripheral blood. These receptors originate from a man between 45 and 60 years old with Graves' ophthalmopathy.

This clonotype showed up many times. The V call is TRBV19, the J call TRBJ1-6; D is perhaps TRBD1 (6 bases). V was cut by 4 bases and J by 10 bases, with 17 bases left in between. Germline CDR1 is LNHDA and CDR2 is SQIVND (reference sequence). This CDR3 comprises 15 residues. CDR3 protein: CASSTTRDMRSPLHF. CDR3 DNA sequence: TGTGCCAGTAGTACGACCCGGGACATGCGGTCACCCCTCCACTTT.

This clonotype showed up many times. The rearrangement links TRBV29-1 to TRBJ2-5; the match to TRBD1 covers 8 bases. The CDR3 sequence is 16 residues long. J lost 1 base, V lost 3 bases, and 10 bases had no gene match. In germline, CDR1 is SQVTM, CDR2 ANQGSEA. CDR3 region: CSVETGDARRQETQYF. DNA for the CDR3: TGCAGCGTTGAGACAGGGGACGCCCGACGCCAAGAGACCCAGTACTTC.

This clonotype appeared many times. This chain joins TRBV19 and TRBJ2-2; possible D gene TRBD2, 5 bases. Germline V lookup: CDR1 LNHDA, CDR2 SQIVND (reference sequence). The CDR3 is made up of 17 amino acids. The ends were cut back, 3 bases at V and 1 base at J, with 15 bases in the middle. CDR3 protein: CASSMLPDYLNTGELFF. CDR3 coding DNA: TGTGCCAGTAGTATGCTACCCGACTACTTGAACACCGGGGAGCTGTTTTTT.

This clonotype was counted ten times or more. V is TRBV2 and J is TRBJ2-2; maybe TRBD2 (7 bases). The CDR3 loop spans 15 amino acids. Per germline, CDR1 SNHLY and CDR2 FYNNEI. V lost 2 bases to trimming and J lost 2 bases, with 9 bases between them. CDR3 region: CASSERGGNTGELFF. DNA of the CDR3: TGTGCCAGCAGTGAAAGGGGGGGCAACACCGGGGAGCTGTTTTTT. Looking up the rest from reference TRBV2 and TRBJ2-2 gives the full variable domain: EPEVTQTPSHQVTQMGQEVILRCVPISNHLYFYWYRQILGQKVEFLVSFYNNEISEKSEIFDDQFSVERPDGSNFTLKIRSTKLEDSAMYFCASSERGGNTGELFFGEGSRLTVL.

This clonotype was counted at least ten times. This sequence joins TRBV15 and TRBJ2-7, with D unresolved. CDR3 length equals 15 residues. Germline loops: CDR1 LNHNV, CDR2 YYDKDF (reference sequence). The ends were cut back, 6 bases at V and 0 bases at J, with 15 bases in the middle. Here the CDR3 reads CATRARTGYSYEQYF. The DNA of the CDR3 is TGTGCCACCAGGGCTAGAACCGGATACTCCTACGAGCAGTACTTC.

The CDR3 is CASSQVGTATGYTF. CDR3 nucleotides: TGTGCCAGCAGCCAAGTTGGAACGGCTACCGGCTACACCTTC. V gene TRBV14 combines with J gene TRBJ1-2, with D hard to call. The CDR3 contains 14 residues. The V gene lost 1 base and the J gene lost 8 bases, with 14 bases spanning the gap. Germline CDR1 reads SGHDN; CDR2 reads FVKESK.

The chain links TRBV4-3 to TRBJ2-5; D uncertain. This CDR3 comprises 13 residues. Deletions cut 0 bases from V and 5 bases from J, with 7 bases between. CDR1 is LGHNA, CDR2 YSLEER, per germline. The CDR3 reads CASSQDPWETQYF. The CDR3 region has the DNA TGCGCCAGCAGCCAAGATCCATGGGAGACCCAGTACTTC.

This clonotype has a count of ten or more. The rearrangement uses TRBV3-1 and TRBJ1-2; perhaps TRBD1 as D (6 bases). This CDR3 contains 13 residues. Trimming pared 1 base from V and 4 bases from J, leaving 7 bases between. Germline values: CDR1 LGHDT, CDR2 YNNKEL (reference sequence). The CDR3 spells CASSQAGAYGYTF. The CDR3 nucleotides read TGTGCCAGCAGCCAAGCAGGGGCCTATGGCTACACCTTC.

The chain recombines TRBV6-5 with TRBJ2-7, with D uncertain. Trimming took off 3 bases at V and 4 bases at J, with 7 bases between the two ends. This CDR3 comprises 12 residues. Germline loops: CDR1 MNHEY, CDR2 SVGAGI. Written as DNA, the CDR3 is TGTGCCAGCAGTTATAAGGGATACGAGCAGTACTTC. Protein: CASSYKGYEQYF.

This clonotype has ten or more counts. V is TRBV28 and J is TRBJ1-5; D possibly corresponds to TRBD1 (6 bases). The CDR3 extends over 17 amino acids. V shed 3 bases and J shed 7 bases, with 22 bases lying between them. Per germline, CDR1 MDHEN and CDR2 SYDVKM. CDR3 loop: CASSFDVLRSGVQPQHF. CDR3 sequence (DNA): TGTGCCAGCAGTTTTGATGTCCTTCGGTCAGGGGTACAGCCCCAGCATTTT.

This rearrangement joins TRBV6-2 or TRBV6-3 to TRBJ2-7; D remains ambiguous. The germline V gene encodes CDR1 MNHEY and CDR2 SVGEGT. The CDR3 runs 14 residues. The ends were cut back, 2 bases at V and 2 bases at J, with 10 bases in the middle. Written as DNA, the CDR3 is TGTGCCAGCAGTTACACCAAAGCGACCTACGAGCAGTACTTC. This gives the protein CASSYTKATYEQYF.

The chain couples TRBV9 to TRBJ2-7, with D unresolved. The CDR3 is 14 residues long. V dropped 0 bases and J dropped 2 bases, with 9 bases sitting between them. Germline CDR1 and CDR2: SGDLS and YYNGEE. The CDR3 protein is CASSVEPSPYEQYF. In DNA form, the CDR3 reads TGTGCCAGCAGCGTAGAGCCCTCCCCCTACGAGCAGTACTTC.

The J gene is TRBJ2-3, the V gene TRBV12-3 or TRBV12-4; D is perhaps TRBD1 (5 bases). CDR3 size: 15 residues. Trimming took off 2 bases at V and 4 bases at J, with 13 bases between the two ends. Here the CDR3 reads CASSLRGSHSDTQYF. The CDR3 coding sequence is TGTGCCAGCAGTTTAAGGGGATCTCATTCAGATACGCAGTATTTT.

This clonotype has ten or more counts. The gene calls are TRBV6-2 or TRBV6-3 and TRBJ2-3; TRBD2 agrees at 9 bases. The length of the CDR3 is 16 residues. Per germline, CDR1 MNHEY and CDR2 SVGEGT. V lost 4 bases to trimming and J lost 3 bases; unmatched junction nucleotides: 8. CDR3 amino acids: CASSLSAGGTTDTQYF. In DNA form, the CDR3 reads TGTGCCAGCAGTTTGTCAGCGGGAGGTACGACAGATACGCAGTATTTT.

This clonotype appeared many times. The chain links TRBV6-2 or TRBV6-3 to TRBJ2-7, with D uncertain. V lost 8 bases and J lost 4, with 12 bases in between. CDR3 length: 12 residues. Germline-derived CDR1 and CDR2 are MNHEY and SVGEGT. This CDR3 is CASGPQGYEQYF. CDR3 sequence (DNA): TGTGCCAGCGGCCCCCAAGGATACGAGCAGTACTTC.

Ten or more counts support this clonotype. The chain uses TRBV12-3 or TRBV12-4 and TRBJ1-6; D not resolved. Trimming removed 6 bases at V and 8 bases at J, with 14 bases between. This CDR3 region has 14 residues. The chain's CDR3 is CASRPRANDSPLHF. The CDR3 DNA follows: TGTGCCAGCAGACCCCGGGCCAATGATTCACCCCTCCACTTT.

This clonotype was counted many times. The J gene is TRBJ2-2, the V gene TRBV28; D gene unclear. CDR1 is MDHEN, CDR2 SYDVKM, per germline. The V and J ends lost 5 bases and 4 bases respectively, with 5 bases between them. This CDR3 region has 12 residues. The CDR3 loop reads CASSTPTGELFF. In nucleotides, the CDR3 is TGTGCCAGCAGTACGCCCACCGGGGAGCTGTTTTTT.